This entry describes one TCR beta chain. This record comes from a study of patients and donors after allogeneic stem cell transplantation. One entry per CDR3 protein, called by TCRdb with MiXCR from the RT-PCR reads. The table includes tens of thousands of distinct CDR3 sequences, 30% to 40% detected once. The CDR3 loop spans 13 amino acids. The germline CDR1 and CDR2 sequences are DFQATT and SNEGSKA (reference sequence). V dropped 6 bases and J dropped 2 bases, with 10 bases sitting between them. Sequenced input: blood, either unsorted or a sorted T cell fraction (not recorded which). V and J are TRBV20-1 and TRBJ1-4, with D tentatively TRBD1 (5 bases). The receptor's source is a human donor who was either an allogeneic HSCT recipient or a stem cell or donor lymphocyte infusion donor (not recorded which). It is not recorded whose cells these are; they may come from a transplant donor. The CDR3 region has the DNA TGCAGTGCCCCGGGGCCCACTAATGAAAAACTGTTTTTT. Translation: CSAPGPTNEKLFF.